This T cell receptor (beta chain) was captured in a study of T cells in Graves' hyperthyroidism and ophthalmopathy. The CDR3 runs 14 residues. Germline values: CDR1 SNHLY, CDR2 FYNNEI. General observations from the study: The model's output predicted ophthalmopathy at a median of around 6.9 months prior to onset. Most expanded thyroid clonotypes above 0.001 also appeared in blood.

This clonotype was observed a handful of times. The antigen is not known. A much larger clone is a single base away; this may be a read error. RNA transcripts served as the template for amplifying TCR beta CDR3 regions. TCR CDR3 underwent first-round RT-PCR with the HTBI primer set. TCRdb reprocessed the multiplex PCR reads via MiXCR and lists one record per CDR3 protein. In the table there are roughly 260,000 distinct CDR3 sequences, roughly 15% of which are singletons. Uncontrolled infections, other autoimmune diseases, pregnancy or lactation led to exclusion of patients. The blood sample was taken at first hyperthyroidism diagnosis, before any ophthalmopathy symptoms.

This TCR was sampled from a woman aged 40-49 years with Graves' hyperthyroidism that later progressed to Graves' ophthalmopathy. Sequencing was carried out using blood. V is TRBV2 and J is TRBJ2-5, with D unclear. The CDR3 here is CASSEWTPQGTQYF. CDR3 in DNA: TGTGCCAGCAGTGAATGGACGCCGCAAGGGACCCAGTACTTC.